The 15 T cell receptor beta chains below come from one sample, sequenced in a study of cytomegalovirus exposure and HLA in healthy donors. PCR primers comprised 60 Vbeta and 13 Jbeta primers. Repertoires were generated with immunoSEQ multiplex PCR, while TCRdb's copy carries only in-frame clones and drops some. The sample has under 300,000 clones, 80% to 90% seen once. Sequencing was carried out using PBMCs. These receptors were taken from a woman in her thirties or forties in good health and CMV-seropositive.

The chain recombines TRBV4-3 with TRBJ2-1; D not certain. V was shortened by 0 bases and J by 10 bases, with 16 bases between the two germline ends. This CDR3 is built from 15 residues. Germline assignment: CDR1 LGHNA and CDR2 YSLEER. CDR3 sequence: CASSQDRVRVTEQFF. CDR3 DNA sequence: TGCGCCAGCAGCCAAGATCGCGTACGAGTCACGGAGCAGTTCTTC.

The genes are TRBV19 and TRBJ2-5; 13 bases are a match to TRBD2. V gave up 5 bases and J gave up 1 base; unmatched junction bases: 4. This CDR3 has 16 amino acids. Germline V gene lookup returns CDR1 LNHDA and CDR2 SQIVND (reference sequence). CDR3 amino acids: CASSPGLAGVQETQYF. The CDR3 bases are TGTGCCAGTAGTCCCGGACTAGCGGGGGTCCAAGAGACCCAGTACTTC.

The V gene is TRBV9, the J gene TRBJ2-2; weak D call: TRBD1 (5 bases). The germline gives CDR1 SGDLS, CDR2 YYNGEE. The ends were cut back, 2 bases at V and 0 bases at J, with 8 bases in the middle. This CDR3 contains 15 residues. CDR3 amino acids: CASSVGHANTGELFF. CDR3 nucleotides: TGTGCCAGCAGCGTGGGGCACGCGAACACCGGGGAGCTGTTTTTT.

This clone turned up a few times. The CDR3 DNA follows: TGTGCCAGAAGCTGTCCGGGACAGACAGATGAAAAACTGTTTTTT. Translation: CARSCPGQTDEKLFF. V gene TRBV5-3 combines with J gene TRBJ1-4, with 7 nucleotides matching TRBD1. TRBV5-3 is treated as an ORF (open reading frame) with a function not yet certain. This CDR3 has 15 amino acids. With 3 bases clipped from V and 6 bases from J, the junction kept 8 bases outside the gene matches.

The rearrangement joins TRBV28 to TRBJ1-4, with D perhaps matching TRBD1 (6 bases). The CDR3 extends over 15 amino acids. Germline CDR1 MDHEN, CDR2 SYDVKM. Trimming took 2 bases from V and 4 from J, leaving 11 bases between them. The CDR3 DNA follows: TGTGCCAGCAGTTTAGGGGGGGCGCGTAATGAAAAACTGTTTTTT. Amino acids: CASSLGGARNEKLFF.

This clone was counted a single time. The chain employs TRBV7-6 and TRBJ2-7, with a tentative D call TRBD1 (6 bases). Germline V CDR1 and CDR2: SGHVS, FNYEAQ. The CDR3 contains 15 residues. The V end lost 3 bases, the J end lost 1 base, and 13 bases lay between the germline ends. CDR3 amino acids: CASSFLTGASYEQYF. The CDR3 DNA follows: TGTGCCAGCAGCTTCCTGACAGGAGCATCCTACGAGCAGTACTTC. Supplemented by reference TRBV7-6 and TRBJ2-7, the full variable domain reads GAGVSQSPRYKVTKRGQDVALRCDPISGHVSLYWYRQALGQGPEFLTYFNYEAQQDKSGLPNDRFSAERPEGSISTLTIQRTEQRDSAMYRCASSFLTGASYEQYFGPGTRLTVT.

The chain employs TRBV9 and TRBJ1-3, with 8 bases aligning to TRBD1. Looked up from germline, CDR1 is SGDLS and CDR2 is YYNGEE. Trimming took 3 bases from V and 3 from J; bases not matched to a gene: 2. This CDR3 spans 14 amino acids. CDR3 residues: CASSGTGIGNTIYF. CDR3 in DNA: TGTGCCAGCAGCGGGACAGGGATTGGAAACACCATATATTTT.

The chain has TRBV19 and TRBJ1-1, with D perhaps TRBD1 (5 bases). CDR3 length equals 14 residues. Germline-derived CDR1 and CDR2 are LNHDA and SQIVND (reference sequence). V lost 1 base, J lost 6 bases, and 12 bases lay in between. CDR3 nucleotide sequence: TGTGCCAGTAGTATAGTAACAGGCCGCCCTGAAGCTTTCTTT. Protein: CASSIVTGRPEAFF.

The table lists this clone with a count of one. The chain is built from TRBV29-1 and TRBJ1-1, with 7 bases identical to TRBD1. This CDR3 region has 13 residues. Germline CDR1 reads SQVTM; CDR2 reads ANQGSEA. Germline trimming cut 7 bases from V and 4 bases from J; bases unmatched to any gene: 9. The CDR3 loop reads CSGQGPSFTEAFF. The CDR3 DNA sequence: TGCAGCGGACAGGGCCCAAGTTTCACTGAAGCTTTCTTT.

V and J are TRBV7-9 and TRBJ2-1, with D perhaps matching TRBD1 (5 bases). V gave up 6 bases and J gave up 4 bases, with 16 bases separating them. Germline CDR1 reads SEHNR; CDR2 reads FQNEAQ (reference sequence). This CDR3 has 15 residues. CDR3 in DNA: TGTGCCAGCAGGCCTACAGGCCTTGGGTACAATGAGCAGTTCTTC. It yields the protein CASRPTGLGYNEQFF.

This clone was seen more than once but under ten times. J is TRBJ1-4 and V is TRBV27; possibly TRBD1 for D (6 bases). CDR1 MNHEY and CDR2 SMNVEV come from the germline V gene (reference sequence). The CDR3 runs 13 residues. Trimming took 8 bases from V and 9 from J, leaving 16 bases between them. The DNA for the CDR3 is TGTGCCAGCGGGCACCGGGGGGCACAAAAACTGTTTTTT. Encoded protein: CASGHRGAQKLFF.

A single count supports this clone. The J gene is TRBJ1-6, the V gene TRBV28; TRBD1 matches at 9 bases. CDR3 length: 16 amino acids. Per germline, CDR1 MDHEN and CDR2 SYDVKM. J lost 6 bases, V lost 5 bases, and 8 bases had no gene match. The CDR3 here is CASSPQPGQGNSPLHF. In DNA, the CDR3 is TGTGCCAGCAGTCCCCAACCGGGACAGGGTAATTCACCCCTCCACTTT.

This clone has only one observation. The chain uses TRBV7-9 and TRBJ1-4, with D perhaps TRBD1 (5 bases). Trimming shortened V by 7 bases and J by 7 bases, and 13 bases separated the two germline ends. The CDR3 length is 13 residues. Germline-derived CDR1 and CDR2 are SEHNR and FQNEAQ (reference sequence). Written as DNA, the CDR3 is TGTGCCAGCATGGACGGGGGTACTGAAAAACTGTTTTTT. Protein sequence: CASMDGGTEKLFF.

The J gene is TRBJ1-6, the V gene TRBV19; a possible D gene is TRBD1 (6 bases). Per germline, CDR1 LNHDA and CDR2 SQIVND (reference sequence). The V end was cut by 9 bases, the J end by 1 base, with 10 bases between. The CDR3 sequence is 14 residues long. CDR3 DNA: TGTGCCAGCGAAACAGGGTCCTATAATTCACCCCTCCACTTT. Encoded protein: CASETGSYNSPLHF.

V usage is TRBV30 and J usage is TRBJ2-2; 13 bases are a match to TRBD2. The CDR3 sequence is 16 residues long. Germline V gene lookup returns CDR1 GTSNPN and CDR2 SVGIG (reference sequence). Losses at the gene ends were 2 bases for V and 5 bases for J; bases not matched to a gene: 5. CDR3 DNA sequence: TGTGCCTGGAGTAAGGGACTAGCGGGACTAACCGGGGAGCTGTTTTTT. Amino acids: CAWSKGLAGLTGELFF.